This T cell receptor beta chain was sequenced in a study of T cell changes during pregnancy in multiple sclerosis (dated by TCRdb to between 2017 and 2020). As for the study more broadly: The study examined how the T cell repertoire changed over the course of pregnancy in women with multiple sclerosis.

The library was built by means of the immunoSEQ multiplex PCR assay. The table was pulled from immuneACCESS by TCRdb, which kept in-frame rearrangements only. Such tables lose some clones; where checked, under half of the loss comes from unresolved V genes, and the rest has no known cause. The sample has more than 70,000 clones on record, around 92% of them singletons. The ten most abundant clones make up less than 2.5% of the sample. As concerns this clone: Its antigen is not yet known. No base-level quality is on record; no much larger clone is a single base apart.

Trimming takes 5 bases off V and 2 bases off J; junction bases not matched to a gene: 11. Taken from cysteine to phenylalanine, the CDR3 has 16 residues. The DNA shown is the 48-base CDR3, in frame from base 1. The germline V gene (reference sequence) provides CDR1 MNHNY and CDR2 SVGAGI. The receptor was derived from a female donor with multiple sclerosis, enrolled in a pregnancy study. The specimen comprised peripheral blood, sampled before pregnancy. The sequence is built from TRBV6-6 and TRBJ2-7, with 8 central nucleotides matching TRBD2. The CDR3 is CASSPTGGPGPYEQYF. The DNA sequence is as follows: TGTGCCAGCAGTCCTACGGGAGGGCCCGGTCCCTACGAGCAGTACTTC.